Presented here are 8 T cell receptor beta chains from one specimen sequenced in a study of tumor and adjacent non-tumor tissue in lung cancer. RNA was extracted from bulk tissue without any cell sorting. The library came from three nested PCR rounds adapted from ARM-PCR protocols. TCRdb fed the multiplex PCR reads into MiXCR, producing one record per CDR3 protein. The sample records 75,000 to 100,000 distinct CDR3 sequences, about 66% being singletons. Sequenced sample: lung tumor tissue. The source is a man aged 55 to 69 with non-small cell lung cancer.

Only a few counts were recorded for this clonotype. The CDR3 sequence: CATSRDSGTGVGNQPQHF. The CDR3 bases are TGTGCCACCAGCAGAGATTCCGGGACAGGTGTAGGCAATCAGCCCCAGCATTTT. V usage is TRBV15 and J usage is TRBJ1-5; TRBD1 matches 8 bases. The CDR3 contains 18 residues. V lost 0 bases to trimming and J lost 2 bases; unmatched junction nucleotides: 9. Germline lookup yields CDR1 LNHNV and CDR2 YYDKDF (reference sequence).

The rearrangement links TRBV4-1 to TRBJ2-7; D gene unclear. Per germline, CDR1 MGHRA and CDR2 YSYEKL. The CDR3 is 14 amino acids. V shed 1 base and J shed 6 bases, with 13 bases lying between them. The CDR3 DNA follows: TGCGCCAGCAGCCAAGTGGGCCAGCACTGCGAGCAGTACTTC. This sequence encodes CASSQVGQHCEQYF.

Details on this clonotype: Being one base from a much bigger clone, this may be a read error. The rearrangement links TRBV20-1 to TRBJ1-5; no reliable D call. The CDR3 is 13 amino acids. CDR1 is DFQATT and CDR2 is SNEGSKA in the germline V gene (reference sequence). Written as DNA, the CDR3 is TGCAATGCTAGATCCGCCAATACCCAGCCCCAGCATTTT. Translated, it gives CNARSANTQPQHF.

This clonotype was seen many times. J is TRBJ2-7 and V is TRBV28; D is possibly TRBD2 (6 bases). In germline, CDR1 is MDHEN, CDR2 SYDVKM. The V end lost 6 bases, the J end lost 2 bases, and 11 bases lay between the germline ends. The CDR3 spans 13 residues. The CDR3 loop reads CASSREPTYEQYF. DNA for the CDR3: TGTGCCAGCAGCCGGGAGCCTACCTACGAGCAGTACTTC. The variable domain in full, with the rest retrieved from reference TRBV28 and TRBJ2-7, is DVKVTQSSRYLVKRTGEKVFLECVQDMDHENMFWYRQDPGLGLRLIYFSYDVKMKEKGDIPEGYSVSREKKERFSLILESASTNQTSMYLCASSREPTYEQYFGPGTRLTVT.

This clonotype was recorded many times. This chain connects TRBV6-2 or TRBV6-3 to TRBJ2-7; a weak D match, TRBD2 (6 bases). Germline CDR1 and CDR2: MNHEY and SVGEGT. This CDR3 contains 15 residues. Trimming left V 5 bases short and J 2 bases short, with 16 bases between. CDR3 protein: CASSTAGTLTYEQYF. The CDR3 region has the DNA TGTGCCAGCAGTACGGCCGGGACTTTGACCTACGAGCAGTACTTC.

Regarding this clonotype: At one end the junction does not follow the germline gene, possibly because of a read error. The chain has TRBV11-1 and TRBJ2-7; D is unclear. CDR3 length: 14 amino acids. The germline V gene encodes CDR1 SGHAT and CDR2 FQDESV (reference sequence). The CDR3: CARSFLGGAYEQYF. In nucleotides, the CDR3 is TGCGCCAGAAGCTTTCTCGGCGGCGCCTACGAGCAGTACTTC.

This clonotype occurred many times. The chain employs TRBV4-2 and TRBJ2-7; a weak D match, TRBD2 (6 bases). Trimming removed 1 base at V and 1 base at J, with 14 bases between. The CDR3 spans 16 residues. The germline V gene has CDR1 LGHNA and CDR2 YNFKEQ. The CDR3: CASSQVASGPSYEQYF. The CDR3 nucleotides are TGTGCCAGCAGCCAAGTCGCCAGCGGGCCTTCCTACGAGCAGTACTTC.

A note on this clonotype: One end of the junction is discordant with germline, which a read error may explain. The chain joins TRBV28 to TRBJ2-1, with 7 bases that match TRBD1. This CDR3 is 15 amino acids long. Germline assignment: CDR1 MDHEN and CDR2 SYDVKM. For the CDR3, the DNA is TGTGCCACCAGTCATAGGGGGCGGTCCTACAATGAGCAGTTCTTC. This codes for CATSHRGRSYNEQFF.